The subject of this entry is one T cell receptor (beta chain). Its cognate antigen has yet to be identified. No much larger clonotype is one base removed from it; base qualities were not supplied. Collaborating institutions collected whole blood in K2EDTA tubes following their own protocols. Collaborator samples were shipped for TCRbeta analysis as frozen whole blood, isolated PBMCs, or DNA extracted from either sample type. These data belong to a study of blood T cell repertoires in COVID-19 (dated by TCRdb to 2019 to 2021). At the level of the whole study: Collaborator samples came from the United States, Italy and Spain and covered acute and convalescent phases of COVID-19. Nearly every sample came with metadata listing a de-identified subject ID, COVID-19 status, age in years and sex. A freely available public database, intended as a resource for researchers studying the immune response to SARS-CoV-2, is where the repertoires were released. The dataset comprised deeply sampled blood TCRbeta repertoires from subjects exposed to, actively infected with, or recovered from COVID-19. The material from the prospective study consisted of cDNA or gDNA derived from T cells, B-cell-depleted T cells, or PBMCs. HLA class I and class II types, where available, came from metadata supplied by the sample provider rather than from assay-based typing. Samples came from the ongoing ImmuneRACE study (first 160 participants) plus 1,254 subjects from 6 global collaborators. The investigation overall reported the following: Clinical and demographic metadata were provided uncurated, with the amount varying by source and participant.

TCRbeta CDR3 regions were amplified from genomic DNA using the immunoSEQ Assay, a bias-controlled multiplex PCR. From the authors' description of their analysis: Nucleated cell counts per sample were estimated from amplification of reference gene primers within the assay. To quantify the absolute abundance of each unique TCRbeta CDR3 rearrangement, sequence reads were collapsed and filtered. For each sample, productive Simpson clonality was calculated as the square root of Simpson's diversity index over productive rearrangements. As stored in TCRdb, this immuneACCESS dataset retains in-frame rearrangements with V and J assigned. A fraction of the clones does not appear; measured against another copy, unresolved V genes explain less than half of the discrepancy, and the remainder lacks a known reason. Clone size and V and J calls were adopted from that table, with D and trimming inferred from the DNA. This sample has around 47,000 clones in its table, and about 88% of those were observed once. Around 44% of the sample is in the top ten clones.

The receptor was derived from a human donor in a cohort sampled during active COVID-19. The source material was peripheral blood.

Read as DNA, the sequence is TGTGCCTGGAGTAGCCCATCATATGGCTACACCTTC. It specifies CAWSSPSYGYTF. The V and J segments used are TRBV30 and TRBJ1-2, with the D gene not clear enough to name. The CDR3 goes from the cysteine to the phenylalanine over 12 residues. Just CDR3 DNA is preserved here, 36 bases in frame from base 1. CDR1 and CDR2 are read off the germline V gene (reference sequence) as GTSNPN and SVGIG. V is cut by 2 bases and J by 5 bases, and the space between the germline ends is 9 bases.